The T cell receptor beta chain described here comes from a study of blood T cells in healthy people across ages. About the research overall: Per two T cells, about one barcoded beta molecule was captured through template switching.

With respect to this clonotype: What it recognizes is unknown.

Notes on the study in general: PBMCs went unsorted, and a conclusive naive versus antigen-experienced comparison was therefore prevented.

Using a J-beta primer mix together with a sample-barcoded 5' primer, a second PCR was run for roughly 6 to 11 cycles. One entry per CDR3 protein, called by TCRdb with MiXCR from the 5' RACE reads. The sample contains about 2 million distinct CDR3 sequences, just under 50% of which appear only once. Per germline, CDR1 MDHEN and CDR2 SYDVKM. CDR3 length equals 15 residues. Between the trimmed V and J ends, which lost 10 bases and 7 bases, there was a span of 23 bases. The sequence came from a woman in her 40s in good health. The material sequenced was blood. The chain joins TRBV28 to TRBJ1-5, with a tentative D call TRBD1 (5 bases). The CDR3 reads CAILSPQGVGQPQHF. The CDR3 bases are TGTGCCATCCTCTCCCCGCAAGGGGTCGGGCAGCCCCAGCATTTT.